This record concerns one T cell receptor beta chain sequence. The antigen is not known. This sample stems from a study of T-cell reconstitution after alpha-beta-depleted transplantation in children. Whole-study findings and limits: At the one-year point after transplant, T-cell counts and TCRbeta diversity were found to come mostly from T cells that had been newly produced.

Trimming took off 0 bases at V and 2 bases at J, with 14 bases between the two ends. The CDR3 covers 16 residues. Germline loops: CDR1 MGHRA, CDR2 YSYEKL. Molecular barcoding with unique molecular identifiers was used for the TCRbeta library. Using its own MiXCR run on the PCR reads, TCRdb lists one record per CDR3 protein. The sample holds fewer than 450,000 distinct CDR3 sequences, around 15% seen once. Sequencing used PBMCs, mostly from graft donor cells, obtained 360 days after TCRalphabeta/CD19-depleted stem cell transplant. This TCR derives from a male patient between 2 and 9 years old who had a stem cell transplant for acute lymphoblastic leukemia, so the T cells may come from the graft donor. The rearrangement links TRBV4-1 to TRBJ2-7; D ambiguous. The CDR3 DNA reads as TGCGCCAGCAGCCAAGAATTAAACAGCCCGGCCTACGAGCAGTACTTC. Amino acid sequence: CASSQELNSPAYEQYF.